This T cell receptor (beta chain) is from a study of cytomegalovirus exposure and HLA in healthy donors. The study's findings and limits: Presence/absence analyses supposed approximately even sequencing depth among donors.

While unrecorded immune exposures were likely, the donors were nominally healthy when sampled. With regard to this clone: Its antigen is still unknown. One end of the junction varies from germline; a read error may be responsible. Other DNA sequences in this sample translate to the same CDR3.

The PCR was carried out with 60 Vbeta primers and 13 Jbeta primers. Using immunoSEQ multiplex PCR, the repertoire was profiled, and TCRdb retains in-frame clones only, with some absent. Of around 110,000 clones in the sample, 75% to 85% were seen once. The CDR3 length is 15 residues. The germline CDR1 and CDR2 sequences are SEHNR and FQNEAQ (reference sequence). This chain connects TRBV7-9 to TRBJ2-7, with 7 bases that match TRBD2. The receptor was isolated from a woman in her late teens or twenties in good health and CMV-seropositive. Sequenced material: PBMCs. The CDR3 DNA reads as TGTGCCAGCAGCTTAGCGGGAGGGCCTTTAAACGAGCAGTACTTT. It translates to CASSLAGGPLNEQYF. Supplemented by reference TRBV7-9 and TRBJ2-7, the full variable domain reads DTGVSQNPRHKITKRGQNVTFRCDPISEHNRLYWYRQTLGQGPEFLTYFQNEAQLEKSRLLSDRFSAERPKGSFSTLEIQRTEQGDSAMYLCASSLAGGPLNEQYFGPGTRLTVT.